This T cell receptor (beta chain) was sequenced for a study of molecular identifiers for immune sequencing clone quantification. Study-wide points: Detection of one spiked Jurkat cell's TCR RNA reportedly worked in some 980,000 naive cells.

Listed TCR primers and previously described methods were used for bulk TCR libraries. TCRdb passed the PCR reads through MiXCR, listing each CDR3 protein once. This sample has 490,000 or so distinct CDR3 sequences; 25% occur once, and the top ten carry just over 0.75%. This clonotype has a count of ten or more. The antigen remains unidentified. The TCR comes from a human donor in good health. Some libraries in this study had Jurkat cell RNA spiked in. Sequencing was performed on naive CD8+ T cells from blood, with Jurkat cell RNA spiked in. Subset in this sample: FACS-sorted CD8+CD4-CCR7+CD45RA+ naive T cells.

The CDR3 region is CASSKPGTEAFF. CDR3 nucleotides: TGTGCCAGCAGTAAACCGGGCACTGAAGCTTTCTTT. The rearrangement uses TRBV6-2 or TRBV6-3 and TRBJ1-1; D remains unclear. Trimming removed 5 bases from V and 4 bases from J, with 8 bases in between. Per the germline V gene, CDR1 is MNHEY and CDR2 is SVGEGT. This CDR3 spans 12 amino acids.